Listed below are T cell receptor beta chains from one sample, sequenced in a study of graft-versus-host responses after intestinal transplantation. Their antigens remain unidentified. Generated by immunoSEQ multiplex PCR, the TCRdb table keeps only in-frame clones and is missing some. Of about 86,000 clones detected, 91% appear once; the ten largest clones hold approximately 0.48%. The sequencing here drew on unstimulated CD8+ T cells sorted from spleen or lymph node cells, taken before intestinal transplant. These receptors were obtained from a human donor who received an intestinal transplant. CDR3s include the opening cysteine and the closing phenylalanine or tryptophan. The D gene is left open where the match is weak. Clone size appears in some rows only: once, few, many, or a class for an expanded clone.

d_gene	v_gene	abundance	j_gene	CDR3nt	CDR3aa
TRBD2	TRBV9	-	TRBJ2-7	TGTGCCAGCAGCCCCGGACTAGCGGGGAGAGAGCAGTACTTC	CASSPGLAGREQYF
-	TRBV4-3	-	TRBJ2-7	TGCGCCAGCAGCCAAGACAGGGACACAGCCTACGAGCAGTACTTC	CASSQDRDTAYEQYF
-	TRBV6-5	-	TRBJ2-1	TGTGCCAGCGCAGGAGCGGGCTCCTACAATGAGCAGTTCTTC	CASAGAGSYNEQFF
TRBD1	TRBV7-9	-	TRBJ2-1	TGTGCCAGCACCCCCCCGGGACAGGCCTACAATGAGCAGTTCTTC	CASTPPGQAYNEQFF
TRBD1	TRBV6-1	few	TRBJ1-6	TGTGCCAGCAGTGCCGTGCTGGGACAGGGTAATTCACCCCTCCACTTT	CASSAVLGQGNSPLHF
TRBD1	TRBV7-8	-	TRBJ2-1	TGTGCCAGCAGCTTGAGGACAGGGAACAATGAGCAGTTCTTC	CASSLRTGNNEQFF
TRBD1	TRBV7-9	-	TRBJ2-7	TGTGCCAGCAGCCTATCGACAGGGAGCGGCTACGAGCAGTACTTC	CASSLSTGSGYEQYF
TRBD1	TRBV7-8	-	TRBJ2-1	TGTGCCAGCAGCTTCGGGACAGGGCCATATGAGCAGTTCTTC	CASSFGTGPYEQFF
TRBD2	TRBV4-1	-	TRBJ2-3	TGCGCCAGCAGCCGGGAGACTAGCGGGAGTATAGATACGCAGTATTTT	CASSRETSGSIDTQYF
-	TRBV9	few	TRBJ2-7	TGTGCCAGCAGCGTAGTGGATAGCCCCCACGAGCAGTACTTC	CASSVVDSPHEQYF
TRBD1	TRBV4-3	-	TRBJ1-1	TGCGCCAGCAGCCAAAAAGAGACAGGGGGAACTGAAGCTTTCTTT	CASSQKETGGTEAFF
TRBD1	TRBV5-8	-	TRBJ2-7	TGTGCCAGCAGCTTGGGGACAGGGTCTCGAGAGCAGTACTTC	CASSLGTGSREQYF
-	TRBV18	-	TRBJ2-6	TGTGCCAGCTCACCAATCCAGGGTCTGGGGGCGTCTGGGGCCAACGTTCTGACTTTC	CASSPIQGLGASGANVLTF
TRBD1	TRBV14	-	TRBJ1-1	TGTGCCAGCAGCACTCGACAGGGGGCATTCACTGAAGCTTTCTTT	CASSTRQGAFTEAFF
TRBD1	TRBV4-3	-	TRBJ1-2	TGCGCCAGCAGCCAGAGGACAGGAGGGTATGGCTACACCTTC	CASSQRTGGYGYTF
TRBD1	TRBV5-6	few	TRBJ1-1	TGTGCCAGCAGCCCAGGGACAGGGTACACTGAAGCTTTCTTT	CASSPGTGYTEAFF
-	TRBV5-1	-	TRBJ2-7	TGCGCCAGTAGAGTTGTACCATCGCACAGGCCCTACGAGCAGTACTTC	CASRVVPSHRPYEQYF
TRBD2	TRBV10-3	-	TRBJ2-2	TGTGCCATCAGTGAGTCGACAGCGGGGGGGACCGGGGAGCTGTTTTTT	CAISESTAGGTGELFF
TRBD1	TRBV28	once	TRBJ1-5	TGTGCCAGCAGTTTGACAGGGGAGTTAGGACAGCCCCAGCATTTT	CASSLTGELGQPQHF
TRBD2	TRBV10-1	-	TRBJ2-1	TGCGCCAGCAGCGCCGGGACTAGTGAGAAGGGCGGTGAGCAGTTCTTC	CASSAGTSEKGGEQFF
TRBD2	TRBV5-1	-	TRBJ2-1	TGCGCCAGCAGCTTGGACACAAACCTTCTAGCGGGACTCGCAGGTAATGAGCAGTTCTTC	CASSLDTNLLAGLAGNEQFF
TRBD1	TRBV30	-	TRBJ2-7	TGTGCCCTGGTTGCAGAGGACAGGGGAAACGAGCAGTACTTC	CALVAEDRGNEQYF
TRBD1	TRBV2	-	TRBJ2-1	TGTGCCAGCGGCGGACAGGGGGCTTACAATGAGCAGTTCTTC	CASGGQGAYNEQFF
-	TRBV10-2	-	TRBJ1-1	TGCGCCAGCGGGCGGGAGGGGAACACTGAAGCTTTCTTT	CASGREGNTEAFF
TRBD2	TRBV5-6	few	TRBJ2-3	TGTGCCAGCAGCTTGGCCGGGACTAGCCGGGCGGGAGATACGCAGTATTTT	CASSLAGTSRAGDTQYF
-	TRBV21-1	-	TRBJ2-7	TGTGCCAGCGACCACACAGGGTACTCCTACGAGCAGTACTTC	CASDHTGYSYEQYF
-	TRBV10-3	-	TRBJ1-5	TGTGCCATCAGTGAGTCAGGGGTGGATCAGCCCCAGCATTTT	CAISESGVDQPQHF
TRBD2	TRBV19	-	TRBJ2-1	TGTGCCAGTGGGACTAGCGGGGGCTCCTACAATGAGCAGTTCTTC	CASGTSGGSYNEQFF
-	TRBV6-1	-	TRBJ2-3	TGTGCCAGCAGTCCGAGACAGACCACAGATACGCAGTATTTT	CASSPRQTTDTQYF
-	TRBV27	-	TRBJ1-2	TGTGCCAGCAGTTTTTCGGGGGCTAACTATGGCTACACCTTC	CASSFSGANYGYTF
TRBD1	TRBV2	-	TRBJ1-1	TGTGCCAGCAGTCCGAGGGGACAGGGGGCGAGGGCTGAAGCTTTCTTT	CASSPRGQGARAEAFF
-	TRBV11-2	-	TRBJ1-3	TGTGCCAGCAGCTTATCGGGATACTCTATTTCTGGAAACACCATATATTTT	CASSLSGYSISGNTIYF
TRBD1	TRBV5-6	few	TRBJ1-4	TGTGCCAGCAGCGCGACAGGGATGGATGAAAAACTGTTTTTT	CASSATGMDEKLFF
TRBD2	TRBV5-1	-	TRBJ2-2	TGCGCCAGCAGCCCCGGAACACTAGCGACGAACACCGGGGAGCTGTTTTTT	CASSPGTLATNTGELFF
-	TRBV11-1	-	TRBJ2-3	TGTGCCAGCAGCTACGTCGGGGGTCCTAGCACAGATACGCAGTATTTT	CASSYVGGPSTDTQYF
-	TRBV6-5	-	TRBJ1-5	TGTGCCAGCAAAGCCTATAATCAGCCCCAGCATTTT	CASKAYNQPQHF
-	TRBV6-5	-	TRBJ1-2	TGTGCCAGCAGTTACTCCCAGGGCCCCTATGGCTACACCTTC	CASSYSQGPYGYTF
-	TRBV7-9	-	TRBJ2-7	TGTGCCAGCAGCTTAACTTCCGGGTACGAGCAGTACTTC	CASSLTSGYEQYF
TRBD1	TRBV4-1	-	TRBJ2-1	TGCGCCAGCAGCCCCACTTGGATGACAGGGTCCAATGAGCAGTTCTTC	CASSPTWMTGSNEQFF
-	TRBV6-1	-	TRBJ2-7	TGTGCCAGCAGTGCCGGACAATTCTACGAGCAGTACTTC	CASSAGQFYEQYF
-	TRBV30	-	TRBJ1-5	TGTGCCTGGAGCGAGCCCAGGGTGGGGAATCAGCCCCAGCATTTT	CAWSEPRVGNQPQHF
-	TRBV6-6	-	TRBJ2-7	TGTGCCAGCAGTCAGGTAGCAGGGTTATACGAGCAGTACTTC	CASSQVAGLYEQYF
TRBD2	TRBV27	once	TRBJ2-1	TGTGCCAGCAGTACCGGGACTAGCGGTTACAATGAGCAGTTCTTC	CASSTGTSGYNEQFF
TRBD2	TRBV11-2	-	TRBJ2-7	TGTGCCAGCAGCGGCCGGGGGGAGTCCTCCTACGAGCAGTACTTC	CASSGRGESSYEQYF
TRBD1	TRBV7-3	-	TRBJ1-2	TGTGCCAGCAGGCTTACAGGGGGCGCCTCCTTCTATGGCTACACCTTC	CASRLTGGASFYGYTF
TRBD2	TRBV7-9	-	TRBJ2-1	TGTGCCAGCAGCCTCCGGACTAGCTTCGGTTTCCTCTACTACAATGAGCAGTTCTTC	CASSLRTSFGFLYYNEQFF
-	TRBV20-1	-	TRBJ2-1	TGCAGTGCTTACAGGGTAAATGAGCAGTTCTTC	CSAYRVNEQFF
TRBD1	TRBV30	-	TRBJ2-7	TGTGCCTGGAGCGATGGGACAGTCAGCGAGCAGTACTTC	CAWSDGTVSEQYF
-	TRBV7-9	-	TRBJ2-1	TGTGCCAGCAGCTCGGTAGGCGGTGAGCAGTTCTTC	CASSSVGGEQFF
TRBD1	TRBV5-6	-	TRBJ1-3	TGTGCCAGCAGCTTGGGGACAGGGTTACTCGGAAACACCATATATTTT	CASSLGTGLLGNTIYF
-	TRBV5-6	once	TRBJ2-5	TGTGCCAGCAGCTTAAAACTATTAGAAGAGACCCAGTACTTC	CASSLKLLEETQYF
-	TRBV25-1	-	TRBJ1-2	TGTGCCAGCAGTCTCGGAATGGGGGCGGATGGCTACACCTTC	CASSLGMGADGYTF
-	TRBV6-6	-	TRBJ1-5	TGTGCCAGCAGTTTGGGTCCGGGTTATCAGCCCCAGCATTTT	CASSLGPGYQPQHF
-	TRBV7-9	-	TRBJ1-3	TGTGCCAGCAGCACAGGGTTGGAGGCCTCTGGAAACACCATATATTTT	CASSTGLEASGNTIYF